The 15 T cell receptor beta chains below come from one sample, sequenced in a study of blood T cell repertoires in COVID-19. The method was immunoSEQ multiplex PCR; TCRdb's version includes in-frame clones alone and lacks a portion of them. The sample contains about 30,000 clones, roughly 94% of which appear only once. Material: peripheral blood. These receptors originate from a human donor with active COVID-19. The donor label of this sample is uncertain.

The chain recombines TRBV28 with TRBJ1-4; D is perhaps TRBD1 (5 bases). Looked up from germline, CDR1 is MDHEN and CDR2 is SYDVKM. The germline V and J ends were trimmed by 5 bases and 14 bases, with 12 bases remaining between them. The CDR3 runs 11 residues. Here the CDR3 reads CASSPKWGLFF. Here the CDR3 DNA reads TGTGCCAGCAGTCCTAAGTGGGGCCTGTTTTTT.

The chain combines TRBV6-5 with TRBJ2-7, with D unclear. The CDR3 covers 10 residues. Germline assignment: CDR1 MNHEY and CDR2 SVGAGI. With 7 bases removed from V and 3 bases from J, the gap between germline ends came to 4 bases. The CDR3 DNA sequence: TGTGCCAGCAATATCTACGAGCAGTACTTC. It specifies CASNIYEQYF.

The chain couples TRBV6-1 to TRBJ2-1, with D maybe TRBD1 (6 bases). Germline V CDR1 and CDR2: MNHNS, SASEGT. V lost 1 base to trimming and J lost 4 bases, with 26 bases between them. The CDR3 sequence is 20 residues long. CDR3 sequence reads: CASSEVRTPRIPGQYNEQFF. CDR3 bases: TGTGCCAGCAGTGAAGTACGGACCCCCCGCATCCCGGGACAATACAATGAGCAGTTCTTC.

In regard to this clone: The germline gene is not matched at one end of the junction; a read error may be the cause. The rearrangement uses TRBV6-5 and TRBJ2-1; D ambiguous. The CDR3 spans 15 residues. The germline V gene has CDR1 MNHEY and CDR2 SVGAGI. The CDR3 DNA sequence: TGTGCCAGCAGTTACTCCCCGATTACGTACAGTGAGCAGTTCTTC. It specifies CASSYSPITYSEQFF.

The chain carries TRBV29-1 and TRBJ2-2, with D possibly TRBD1 on 6 matching bases. The CDR3 extends over 14 amino acids. CDR1 and CDR2 from the germline V gene are SQVTM and ANQGSEA. Trimming took off 6 bases at V and 0 bases at J, with 11 bases between the two ends. The CDR3 DNA follows: TGCAGCGTAACAGGGCCGGCGAACACCGGGGAGCTGTTTTTT. Its translation is CSVTGPANTGELFF.

This clone was detected once. The chain links TRBV19 to TRBJ2-1, with a weak D call TRBD1 (5 bases). Germline loops: CDR1 LNHDA, CDR2 SQIVND (reference sequence). V was shortened by 4 bases and J by 0 bases, with 10 bases between the two germline ends. The CDR3 contains 15 residues. The CDR3 region is CASSNWGPSYNEQFF. CDR3 DNA sequence: TGTGCCAGTAGTAACTGGGGCCCCTCCTACAATGAGCAGTTCTTC.

J is TRBJ1-2 and V is TRBV5-1; a possible D gene is TRBD1 (6 bases). Germline CDR1 SGHRS, CDR2 YFSETQ. V was shortened by 2 bases and J by 5 bases, with 10 bases between the two germline ends. The CDR3 consists of 13 residues. CDR3 coding DNA: TGCGCCAGCAGCTTACCAGGGGCGTATGGCTACACCTTC. Protein product: CASSLPGAYGYTF.

This clone was recorded once. The chain uses TRBV20-1 and TRBJ1-2; maybe TRBD1 (5 bases). CDR3 length: 11 amino acids. Germline CDR1 reads DFQATT; CDR2 reads SNEGSKA (reference sequence). V was trimmed by 4 bases and J by 7 bases, leaving 10 bases between them. CDR3 in DNA: TGCAGTGCTAATAGACAGCCTGGCTACACCTTC. Its protein is CSANRQPGYTF.

The rearrangement joins TRBV19 to TRBJ1-1; weak D call: TRBD1 (6 bases). The V gene's germline CDR1 is LNHDA and CDR2 SQIVND (reference sequence). The V and J ends lost 3 bases and 1 base respectively, with 24 bases between them. The CDR3 covers 19 residues. CDR3 bases: TGTGCCAGTAGTATCCTTATGACAGGAGTGAGAATAAGGAACACTGAAGCTTTCTTT. Its translation: CASSILMTGVRIRNTEAFF.

V gene TRBV15 combines with J gene TRBJ2-6, with a tentative D call TRBD1 (5 bases). Germline V gives CDR1 LNHNV, CDR2 YYDKDF (reference sequence). The CDR3 covers 17 residues. The V gene lost 0 bases and the J gene lost 0 bases, with 9 bases spanning the gap. The CDR3 coding sequence is TGTGCCACCAGCAGAGAGGCAGGGTACTCTGGGGCCAACGTCCTGACTTTC. This translates into CATSREAGYSGANVLTF.

The rearrangement links TRBV6-5 to TRBJ2-1, with 7 bases matching TRBD2. Germline assignment: CDR1 MNHEY and CDR2 SVGAGI. This CDR3 region has 15 residues. V lost 2 bases, J lost 2 bases, and 3 bases stayed unmatched. The CDR3 region is CASSYVGGPYNEQFF. The CDR3 nucleotides are TGTGCCAGCAGTTACGTGGGAGGGCCCTACAATGAGCAGTTCTTC.

The rearrangement joins TRBV7-9 to TRBJ2-7; the match to TRBD1 covers 10 bases. Germline CDR1 is SEHNR and CDR2 is FQNEAQ (reference sequence). This CDR3 comprises 17 residues. Trimming at V came to 5 bases and at J to 6 bases, leaving 16 bases not matched to a gene. The CDR3 nucleotides read TGTGCCAGCAGCAACTTAGGACTGGGACAGGGGTTGAGCGAGCAGTACTTC. This codes for CASSNLGLGQGLSEQYF.

The rearrangement uses TRBV14 and TRBJ2-3, with 8 bases identical to TRBD2. J gave up 2 bases and V 6 bases, and 10 bases lay outside the gene matches. This CDR3 is built from 16 residues. Germline V gene lookup returns CDR1 SGHDN and CDR2 FVKESK. CDR3 sequence reads: CASSDGGAWDTDTQYF. Written as DNA, the CDR3 is TGTGCCAGCAGTGACGGGGGGGCGTGGGACACAGATACGCAGTATTTT.

The rearrangement joins TRBV12-5 to TRBJ2-3, with TRBD1 matching 8 bases. Germline V gene data show CDR1 as LGHNT and CDR2 as FRNRAP. The CDR3 sequence is 13 residues long. The V gene end was trimmed by 1 base and the J gene end by 6 bases; junction bases not matched to a gene: 0. DNA for the CDR3: TGTGCTAGTGGTTTGGCAGGGGGCGATACGCAGTATTTT. This encodes CASGLAGGDTQYF.

The chain combines TRBV7-8 with TRBJ2-5; 7 bases are a match to TRBD2. This CDR3 region has 13 residues. Germline V gene lookup returns CDR1 SGHVS and CDR2 FQNEAQ. V was clipped by 5 bases and J by 2 bases; unmatched bases: 2. DNA of the CDR3: TGTGCCAGCAGCGGGGGGGGACAAGAGACCCAGTACTTC. This gives the protein CASSGGGQETQYF.